The rows below give T cell receptor beta chains drawn from one sample of a study of blood T cell repertoires in COVID-19. Repertoires were generated with immunoSEQ multiplex PCR, while TCRdb's copy carries only in-frame clones and drops some. The sample carries over 250,000 clones, 80% to 90% recorded once. The sequencing sample was made of peripheral blood. The receptor source for this set is a woman between 45 and 60 years old who had recovered from COVID-19. CDR3s include the opening cysteine and the closing phenylalanine or tryptophan. A D gene is named only where the DNA matches it firmly. Expanded clones get a size class; other rows say once, few or many, or leave the size out.

j_gene | v_gene | abundance | d_gene | CDR3nt | CDR3aa
TRBJ2-3 | TRBV2 | . | TRBD2 | TGTGCCAGCACCCTAGCGGGAGTCAAAGATACGCAGTATTTT | CASTLAGVKDTQYF
TRBJ2-7 | TRBV27 | few | . | TGTGCCAGCAGTCCACCGAGGTCTGTCCTTTACGAGCAGTACTTC | CASSPPRSVLYEQYF
TRBJ1-2 | TRBV5-5 | . | . | TGTGCCAGCAGCCTAAAACAGTTCCCCGTACCTTCTAACTATGGCTACACCTTC | CASSLKQFPVPSNYGYTF
TRBJ1-5 | TRBV28 | . | . | TGTGCCAGCCGACGGGGGAACAGCAATCAGCCCCAGCATTTT | CASRRGNSNQPQHF
TRBJ1-3 | TRBV6-2/TRBV6-3 | . | . | TGTGCCAGCAGTTACGCCCAGGTGGCTGGAAACACCATATATTTT | CASSYAQVAGNTIYF
TRBJ2-3 | TRBV4-3 | . | TRBD2 | TGCGCCAGCAGCCAGATACTAGCGAGCACAGATACGCAGTATTTT | CASSQILASTDTQYF
TRBJ1-4 | TRBV18 | . | . | TGTGCCAGCTCACCGCAGGGGTCGAATGAAAAACTGTTTTTT | CASSPQGSNEKLFF
TRBJ2-7 | TRBV30 | . | . | TGTGCCTGGAGTGGGCCCGGAGCCTACGAGCAGTACTTC | CAWSGPGAYEQYF
TRBJ1-1 | TRBV7-8 | . | . | TGTGCCAGCAGCCGCCAGGAGGGCACTGAAGCTTTCTTT | CASSRQEGTEAFF
TRBJ2-7 | TRBV28 | . | . | TGTGCCAGCAGTTTTGGGACAAGCTCCTACGAGCAGTACTTC | CASSFGTSSYEQYF
TRBJ2-1 | TRBV12-3/TRBV12-4 | . | TRBD1 | TGTGCCAGCAGGGGACAGGGGAGGGATGAGCAGTTCTTC | CASRGQGRDEQFF
TRBJ2-2 | TRBV7-9 | . | . | TGTGCCAGCAGCTCTACAGGTGTAAACACCGGGGAGCTGTTTTTT | CASSSTGVNTGELFF
TRBJ1-2 | TRBV6-6 | . | . | TGTGCCAGCAGCCGTCCTCGGCGCTCGGCGGGGGGACTGGGTGACTATGGCTACACCTTC | CASSRPRRSAGGLGDYGYTF
TRBJ1-1 | TRBV7-2 | . | . | TGTGCCAGCAGCGCCATTTGGGGCGATAACACTGAAGCTTTCTTT | CASSAIWGDNTEAFF
TRBJ2-1 | TRBV18 | . | . | TGTGCCAGCTCACCCCGTGGGGGGACGGGGAATGAGCAGTTCTTC | CASSPRGGTGNEQFF
TRBJ1-1 | TRBV29-1 | . | . | TGCAGTCAGACAAGGATAAACACTGAAGCTTTCTTT | CSQTRINTEAFF
TRBJ2-7 | TRBV18 | . | TRBD1 | TGTGCCAGCTCACCACCGACAGGGTCGAACAGGGGCTCCGAGCAGTACTTC | CASSPPTGSNRGSEQYF
TRBJ2-3 | TRBV27 | . | TRBD2 | TGTGCCAGCATACGGCTAGCGGGAGCGAAGGGAGATACGCAGTATTTT | CASIRLAGAKGDTQYF
TRBJ2-6 | TRBV3-1/TRBV3-2 | . | . | TGTGCCAGCAGCCAAGATTGGGGGGTCTCTGGGGCCAACGTCCTGACTTTC | CASSQDWGVSGANVLTF
TRBJ2-1 | TRBV4-3 | . | TRBD2 | TGCGCCAGCAGCCAGGATAGCGGGAGCTGGTACAATGAGCAGTTCTTC | CASSQDSGSWYNEQFF
TRBJ1-4 | TRBV9 | . | TRBD1 | TGTGCCAGCAGCCGACAGGGGGTAGGGGAAAAACTGTTTTTT | CASSRQGVGEKLFF
TRBJ2-7 | TRBV5-1 | . | . | TGCGCCAGCAGCCGGGACTCTTATACGACCTACGAGCAGTACTTC | CASSRDSYTTYEQYF
TRBJ2-3 | TRBV7-6 | . | TRBD2 | TGTGCCAGCAGCTTAGCCTCTAGCGGGGGTTACACAGATACGCAGTATTTT | CASSLASSGGYTDTQYF
TRBJ1-2 | TRBV28 | . | . | TGTGCCAGCAGTCCAACCGTACCCAGAACCTATGGCTACACCTTC | CASSPTVPRTYGYTF
TRBJ1-1 | TRBV3-1/TRBV3-2 | . | TRBD1 | TGTGCCAGCAGCCGACAGGGAGAAGCTTTCTTT | CASSRQGEAFF
TRBJ2-3 | TRBV7-9 | . | TRBD1 | TGTGCCAGCAGCTTCGGGACAGGGGAGGCGGATACGCAGTATTTT | CASSFGTGEADTQYF
TRBJ2-3 | TRBV28 | . | TRBD2 | TGTGCCAGCATTCTTAGCGGGGCCACGTCGAATACGCAGTATTTT | CASILSGATSNTQYF
TRBJ2-7 | TRBV7-9 | . | . | TGTGCCAGCAGCAAAACCGGGACACATCTCTCCTACGAGCAGTACTTC | CASSKTGTHLSYEQYF
TRBJ1-2 | TRBV5-1 | . | TRBD1 | TGCGCCAGCAGCTCCCGACAGGGGGTCAAAGGTGGCTACACCTTC | CASSSRQGVKGGYTF
TRBJ1-1 | TRBV5-6 | . | . | TGTGCCAGCAGCTTAGAGGGTGGACCTGAAGCTTTCTTT | CASSLEGGPEAFF
TRBJ2-7 | TRBV7-8 | . | TRBD1 | TGTGCCAGCAGCCCGCGGGTGGGACAGTACGAGCAGTACTTC | CASSPRVGQYEQYF
TRBJ2-1 | TRBV6-6 | few | . | TGTGCCAGCAGTTTGAGAGTTGAGCAGTTCTTC | CASSLRVEQFF
TRBJ1-1 | TRBV24-1 | . | TRBD1 | TGTGCCACCAGGAATCGACAGGGGGCTTGGATGGACACTGAAGCTTTCTTT | CATRNRQGAWMDTEAFF
TRBJ2-3 | TRBV24-1 | . | TRBD2 | TGTGCCACCAGTCGGTCAGGGCTAGCGGGCACAGATACGCAGTATTTT | CATSRSGLAGTDTQYF
TRBJ2-7 | TRBV6-1 | . | . | TGTGCCAGCAGTGAATCAGTCGCTACAGGATCCTACGAGCAGTACTTC | CASSESVATGSYEQYF